This TCR beta chain was sequenced for a study of PD-L1 blockade in urothelial cancer. Overall study: Blood analyses occurred 3 weeks (second dose) and 6 weeks post treatment start.

This CDR3 spans 15 amino acids. V dropped 4 bases and J dropped 4; count of bases not matched to a gene: 5. Germline CDR1 LNHNV, CDR2 YYDKDF (reference sequence). Time point indicated: peripheral blood 6 weeks after treatment start. It was locally advanced or metastatic urothelial carcinoma that patients had. Spike-ins of synthetic TCR analog templates went into each PCR. Profiled with immunoSEQ multiplex PCR; TCRdb holds only in-frame clones, not every one. The sample contains 20,000 to 25,000 clones, under 95% of which appear only once. Sequencing used PBMCs, obtained around atezolizumab (anti-PD-L1) treatment. The chain joins TRBV15 to TRBJ2-2, with TRBD1 matching 8 bases. The TCR sequence derives from a woman aged 55-75 years with urothelial cancer. CDR3: CATSTGQVVTGELFF. The CDR3 nucleotides are TGTGCCACCAGCACGGGACAGGTTGTCACCGGGGAGCTGTTTTTT.